The next 17 T cell receptor beta chains were all read from a single sample in a study of blood T cells in healthy people across ages. The second PCR ran roughly 6 to 12 cycles with a sample-barcoded 5' primer and J-beta primers. One entry per CDR3 protein, called by TCRdb with MiXCR from the 5' RACE reads. The sample has 600,000 or so distinct CDR3 sequences; 47% are singletons. The sample taken for sequencing was blood. The origin of the receptors is a man aged 80 or over in good health.

In this sample, this clonotype turned up once. This chain connects TRBV7-9 to TRBJ2-2; no firm D call. The CDR3 runs to 14 residues. Germline V CDR1 and CDR2: SEHNR, FQNEAQ (reference sequence). V lost 10 bases and J 4 bases, leaving 16 bases between the germline ends. Written as DNA, the CDR3 is TGTGCCATACCTGGCCGTGGGTCCACCGGGGAGCTGTTTTTT. This codes for CAIPGRGSTGELFF. The whole variable domain, remainder taken from reference TRBV7-9 and TRBJ2-2, is DTGVSQNPRHKITKRGQNVTFRCDPISEHNRLYWYRQTLGQGPEFLTYFQNEAQLEKSRLLSDRFSAERPKGSFSTLEIQRTEQGDSAMYLCAIPGRGSTGELFFGEGSRLTVL.

This clonotype was found a few times. The chain joins TRBV7-2 to TRBJ2-1, with 9 bases fitting TRBD2. V was pared by 5 bases and J by 2 bases, with 7 bases of the junction left unmatched. Germline lookup yields CDR1 SGHTA and CDR2 FQGNSA. CDR3 length: 16 amino acids. CDR3 protein: CASSVLAGAPYNEQFF. The CDR3 nucleotides read TGTGCCAGCAGCGTTTTAGCGGGGGCCCCCTACAATGAGCAGTTCTTC.

On this clonotype: Just one base apart from a much larger clone, this may be a read error. The chain is built from TRBV11-3 and TRBJ2-1, with 7 positions matching TRBD1. The ends lost 6 bases at V and 4 bases at J; junction bases unmatched: 6. There are 14 residues in the CDR3. Germline V gene lookup returns CDR1 SGHNT and CDR2 YENEEA. In nucleotides, the CDR3 is TGTGCCAGCAGTGTGACAGGGATATACAATGAGCAGTTCTTC. Translated: CASSVTGIYNEQFF.

The CDR3 DNA reads TGTGCCATCACGATGGGGGGACAGGGGAGCACTGAAGCTTTCTTT. Protein sequence: CAITMGGQGSTEAFF. The chain recombines TRBV10-3 with TRBJ1-1; TRBD1 matches 10 bases. Germline CDR1 is ENHRY and CDR2 is SYGVKD. The CDR3 length is 15 residues. Unmatched junction bases numbered 9, after V lost 7 bases and J lost 4 bases.

This clonotype was picked up many times. The chain has TRBV6-5 and TRBJ2-3; tentatively, D is TRBD2 (6 bases). Germline loops: CDR1 MNHEY, CDR2 SVGAGI. V was shortened by 5 bases and J by 6 bases, with 15 bases between the two germline ends. The CDR3 is 14 residues long. The CDR3: CASSNRDSFDTQYF. CDR3 DNA: TGTGCCAGCAGTAACCGGGACTCTTTTGATACGCAGTATTTT.

The J gene is TRBJ1-5, the V gene TRBV2, with D perhaps matching TRBD1 (6 bases). Germline CDR1 reads SNHLY; CDR2 reads FYNNEI. There are 13 residues in the CDR3. The V end lost 4 bases, the J end lost 6 bases, and 10 bases lay between the germline ends. CDR3 in DNA: TGTGCCAGCAGTGCGGGGGGCCTTCAGCCCCAGCATTTT. Its protein is CASSAGGLQPQHF.

The chain has TRBV6-6 and TRBJ2-2, with unresolved D. Germline CDR1 and CDR2: MNHNY and SVGAGI (reference sequence). The CDR3 spans 13 residues. The V gene lost 6 bases and the J gene lost 6 bases, with 11 bases spanning the gap. The CDR3 reads CASSRDFAGELFF. In DNA form, the CDR3 reads TGTGCCAGCAGCCGCGACTTCGCCGGGGAGCTGTTTTTT.

This clonotype was counted once. The gene calls are TRBV20-1 and TRBJ2-5; D unresolved. The CDR3 runs to 12 residues. The V end was cut by 6 bases, the J end by 2 bases, with 10 bases between. Germline V gene lookup returns CDR1 DFQATT and CDR2 SNEGSKA (reference sequence). CDR3 amino acids: CSARLGQETQYF. The CDR3 nucleotides are TGCAGTGCGCGGTTAGGTCAAGAGACCCAGTACTTC.

The CDR3 nucleotides are TGCAGTGCTAGACGGGGCAGCCTCGGTAACAATGAGCAGTTCTTC. This encodes CSARRGSLGNNEQFF. V usage is TRBV20-1 and J usage is TRBJ2-1; D is tentatively TRBD1 or TRBD2 (5 bases each). Germline loops: CDR1 DFQATT, CDR2 SNEGSKA (reference sequence). This CDR3 contains 15 residues. Trimming took 2 bases from V and 5 from J, leaving 16 bases between them.

This clonotype was seen only once. The chain is built from TRBV24-1 and TRBJ2-5; D may correspond to TRBD1 or TRBD2 (5 bases each). V was pared by 7 bases and J by 4 bases, with 9 bases between. Germline loops: CDR1 KGHDR, CDR2 SFDVKD. This CDR3 has 12 residues. For the CDR3, the DNA is TGTGCCACCAGAGGGGCGGGAGAGACCCAGTACTTC. It codes for CATRGAGETQYF.

J is TRBJ1-1 and V is TRBV7-9; 7 bases are shared with TRBD1. With V trimmed by 7 bases and J by 1 base, 9 bases remained unmatched. The CDR3 is 15 residues long. Germline CDR1 and CDR2: SEHNR and FQNEAQ (reference sequence). CDR3 in DNA: TGTGCCAGCATCGGGGGCACAGGGGAGAACACTGAAGCTTTCTTT. Its protein is CASIGGTGENTEAFF.

This clonotype appeared a few times. The chain joins TRBV4-3 to TRBJ2-5; D assignment may be TRBD1 or TRBD2 (5 bases each). The CDR3 has 15 amino acids. From germline, CDR1 is LGHNA and CDR2 YSLEER. V lost 0 bases and J 4 bases, leaving 12 bases between the germline ends. CDR3 sequence: CASSQDGTYGETQYF. The CDR3 coding sequence is TGCGCCAGCAGCCAAGATGGGACGTATGGAGAGACCCAGTACTTC.

V is TRBV12-3 or TRBV12-4 and J is TRBJ2-1; 11 bases are a match to TRBD2. The CDR3 covers 17 residues. The V segment lost 4 bases and the J segment 9 bases; nucleotides outside the gene matches: 14. In DNA, the CDR3 is TGTGCCAGCAGTTCGTGGTTAGCGGGGGGGCCGGGAGGTGAGCAGTTCTTC. As protein: CASSSWLAGGPGGEQFF.

Points on this clonotype: Given a much more abundant clone one base away, this may be a read error. V gene TRBV11-2 combines with J gene TRBJ2-1, with 7 positions matching TRBD2. The J call may be faulty, since TRBJ2-7 better matches the DNA end. Germline V gives CDR1 SGHAT, CDR2 FQNNGV. This CDR3 has 15 residues. This CDR3 reads CASSSGGSTYNEQYF. DNA of the CDR3: TGTGCCAGCAGCTCGGGGGGTTCAACCTACAATGAGCAGTACTTC.

A few counts support this clonotype. The V gene is TRBV4-3, the J gene TRBJ1-2, with 8 bases lining up with TRBD1. J gave up 4 bases and V 0 bases, and 4 bases lay outside the gene matches. CDR1 and CDR2 (germline): LGHNA, YSLEER. The CDR3 has 15 amino acids. The CDR3 loop is CASSQDFGQGYGYTF. CDR3 nucleotide sequence: TGCGCCAGCAGCCAAGATTTTGGACAGGGCTATGGCTACACCTTC.

This clonotype occurred many times. The genes are TRBV27 and TRBJ1-6; D is unresolved. V was shortened by 5 bases and J by 10 bases, with 18 bases between the two germline ends. The CDR3 consists of 15 residues. Germline CDR1 MNHEY, CDR2 SMNVEV (reference sequence). The CDR3 sequence: CASSLLGDGRSPLHF. DNA of the CDR3: TGTGCCAGCAGTCTTTTAGGTGACGGGAGATCACCCCTCCACTTT.

The V and J genes are TRBV7-2 and TRBJ2-7; 8 bases map to TRBD1. Germline CDR1 SGHTA, CDR2 FQGNSA. This CDR3 has 13 amino acids. V shed 5 bases, J shed 2 bases, and the junction held 2 bases outside the gene matches. The CDR3 reads CASSKTGAYEQYF. CDR3 bases: TGTGCCAGCAGCAAGACAGGGGCCTACGAGCAGTACTTC.